This TCR beta chain was sequenced in a study of beta chain features in type 1 diabetes. Background on the study: Healthy donors and patients showed comparable age, gender and cell yields. Summed over all samples, the examined sorted cells came to some 99 million. Broader study findings: Junctions at VDJ sites from type 1 diabetes patients had fewer insertions and more deletions. Patients and controls would share equally any PCR tilt toward shorter templates.

Worth noting for this clone: Its antigen is not identified.

Reverse transcribing all isolated RNA meant expressed TCRB transcripts were sequenced. Using immunoSEQ multiplex PCR, the repertoire was profiled, and TCRdb retains in-frame clones only, with some absent. The table has 310,000 or so clones, roughly 9.6% seen once. With 5 bases removed from V and 3 bases from J, the gap between germline ends came to 10 bases. The CDR3 is made up of 13 amino acids. The germline gives CDR1 SEHNR, CDR2 FQNEAQ (reference sequence). The sample was naive CD4+ T cells from blood. The receptor was isolated from a woman in her thirties in good health. The chain recombines TRBV7-9 with TRBJ1-2, with D perhaps TRBD1 (5 bases). The CDR3 sequence is CASSGEGDYGYTF. The CDR3 DNA sequence: TGTGCCAGCAGCGGAGAAGGGGACTATGGCTACACCTTC.